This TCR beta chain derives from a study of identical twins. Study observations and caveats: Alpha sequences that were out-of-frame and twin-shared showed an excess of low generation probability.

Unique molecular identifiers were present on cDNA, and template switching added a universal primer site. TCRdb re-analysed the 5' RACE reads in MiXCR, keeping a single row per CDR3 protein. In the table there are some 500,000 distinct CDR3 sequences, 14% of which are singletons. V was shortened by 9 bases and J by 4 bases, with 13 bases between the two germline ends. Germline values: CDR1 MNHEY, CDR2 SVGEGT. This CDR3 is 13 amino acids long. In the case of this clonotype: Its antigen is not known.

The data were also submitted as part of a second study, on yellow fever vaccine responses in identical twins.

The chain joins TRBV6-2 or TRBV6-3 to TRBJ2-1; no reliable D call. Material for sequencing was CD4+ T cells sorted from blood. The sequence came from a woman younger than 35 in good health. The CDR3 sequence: CASVGNFYNEQFF. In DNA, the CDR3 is TGTGCCAGTGTGGGGAACTTTTACAATGAGCAGTTCTTC.